This T cell receptor (beta chain) was retrieved from a study of T cell responses to AZD1222 COVID-19 vaccine. Study-wide context: Pooling was applied to second doses at about 4 or about 12 weeks. Whole-study results and caveats: In the spike-specific TCR repertoire, nearly half reportedly target unmutated variant regions.

A remark on this clone: The antigen remains unidentified.

The table came from immunoSEQ multiplex PCR; TCRdb's copy has only in-frame clones and leaves some out. The data hold over 85,000 clones, with around 88% observed a single time. Germline CDR1 and CDR2: SGHRS and YFSETQ. The CDR3 loop spans 15 amino acids. Trimming cost V 4 bases and J 5 bases, with 16 bases left between them. This chain links TRBV5-1 with TRBJ2-1; D possibly matches TRBD1 or TRBD2 (6 bases each). The sample consisted of peripheral blood, taken on day 0 of AZD1222 vaccination. This TCR was recovered from an adult in good health. CDR3 DNA sequence: TGCGCCAGCAGCCTGGGGGGCAGCGACCACAATGAGCAGTTCTTC. Translation gives CASSLGGSDHNEQFF.